Sequencing of this T cell receptor (beta chain) was carried out in a study of T cells in Graves' hyperthyroidism and ophthalmopathy. There are many counts of this clonotype. Researchers took RNA transcripts and amplified the TCR beta CDR3 regions from them. The HTBI primer set was used in a first-round RT-PCR of the TCR CDR3. TCRdb analysed the multiplex PCR reads with MiXCR anew, one entry per CDR3 protein. The repertoire consists of about 380,000 distinct CDR3 sequences, with approximately 15% occurring once and the leading ten covering roughly 11%. Germline values: CDR1 GTSNPN, CDR2 SVGIG (reference sequence). Trimming removed 1 base at V and 5 bases at J, with 7 bases between. The CDR3 runs to 12 residues.

Sequenced material: blood. This chain uses TRBV30 with TRBJ2-3; D uncertain. The TCR sequence derives from a woman aged 55-70 years with Graves' hyperthyroidism. The CDR3 protein is CAWSDGLDTQYF. CDR3 sequence (DNA): TGTGCCTGGAGTGATGGGCTAGATACGCAGTATTTT.